Each of the 9 T cell receptor beta chains below was sequenced from the same sample in a study of molecular identifiers for immune sequencing clone quantification. MiXCR, applied by TCRdb to the PCR reads, yields one record per CDR3 protein. The sample records tens of thousands of distinct CDR3 sequences, 21% being singletons. Sequenced material: naive CD8+ T cells from blood, with Jurkat cell RNA spiked in. Subset reported: FACS-sorted CD8+CD4-CCR7+CD45RA+ naive T cells. These receptors were collected from a human donor in good health. Some libraries in this study had Jurkat cell RNA spiked in.

This clonotype has only a few counts. V usage is TRBV6-2 or TRBV6-3 and J usage is TRBJ1-2; D gene ambiguous. Germline CDR1 is MNHEY and CDR2 is SVGEGT. The CDR3 extends over 11 amino acids. V was trimmed by 2 bases and J by 7 bases, leaving 5 bases between them. This CDR3 is CASSYAFGYTF. As DNA, the CDR3 is TGTGCCAGCAGTTACGCTTTTGGCTACACCTTC.

This clonotype was counted a single time. This may arise from a read error, as a much more abundant clone is one base away. The chain links TRBV7-9 to TRBJ2-7, with 12 bases fitting TRBD2. V trimming: 6 bases; J trimming: 7 bases; junction bases outside the gene matches: 13. Germline CDR1 is SEHNR and CDR2 is FQNEAQ (reference sequence). The CDR3 extends over 16 amino acids. This CDR3 reads CASSYPLAGGASEQYF. The DNA for the CDR3 is TGTGCCAGCAGTTATCCTCTAGCGGGGGGGGCGTCGGAGCAGTACTTC. Drawing the rest from reference TRBV7-9 and TRBJ2-7, the complete variable domain is DTGVSQNPRHKITKRGQNVTFRCDPISEHNRLYWYRQTLGQGPEFLTYFQNEAQLEKSRLLSDRFSAERPKGSFSTLEIQRTEQGDSAMYLCASSYPLAGGASEQYFGPGTRLTVT.

This clonotype was seen only a few times. The rearrangement uses TRBV6-1 and TRBJ2-4; D unclear. Per germline, CDR1 MNHNS and CDR2 SASEGT. Trimming pared 3 bases from V and 1 base from J, leaving 7 bases between. The CDR3 has 14 amino acids. CDR3 loop: CASSELGAKNIQYF. The CDR3 DNA is TGTGCCAGCAGTGAGCTAGGGGCCAAAAACATTCAGTACTTC.

This clonotype was detected a few times. The DNA of the CDR3 is TGCGCCAGCAGCCAAGCAGGCGACTACGAGCAGTACTTC. This sequence encodes CASSQAGDYEQYF. The chain uses TRBV4-1 and TRBJ2-7, with unresolved D. The length of the CDR3 is 13 residues. Germline values: CDR1 MGHRA, CDR2 YSYEKL. V was trimmed by 1 base and J by 3 bases, leaving 7 bases between them.

This clonotype has just a few counts. This clone may be a read error of a much larger clone one base away. The J gene is TRBJ2-3, the V gene TRBV20-1; unclear D gene. The V gene lost 7 bases and the J gene lost 5 bases, with 16 bases spanning the gap. This CDR3 region has 13 residues. Germline CDR1 reads DFQATT; CDR2 reads SNEGSKA (reference sequence). CDR3 DNA sequence: TGCAGTGTGGACGGTCTGGGCGAAGATACGCAGTATTTT. As protein: CSVDGLGEDTQYF.

A remark on this clonotype: Compared with germline, one end of the junction differs, possibly owing to a read error. The chain recombines TRBV6-5 with TRBJ1-1, with 11 bases fitting TRBD1. This CDR3 has 15 amino acids. Germline lookup yields CDR1 MNHEY and CDR2 SVGAGI. CDR3 sequence reads: CTSSYWTGGYTEAFF. For the CDR3, the DNA is TGTACCAGCAGTTACTGGACAGGGGGCTACACTGAAGCTTTCTTT.

This clonotype was observed at least ten times. The V and J genes are TRBV24-1 and TRBJ2-1; 7 nucleotides match TRBD2. J gave up 9 bases and V 3 bases, and 13 bases lay outside the gene matches. This CDR3 spans 16 amino acids. Germline values: CDR1 KGHDR, CDR2 SFDVKD. The DNA of the CDR3 is TGTGCCACCAGTGATGGGGCAGCGGGGCTTTCTCGTGAGCAGTTCTTC. Residues: CATSDGAAGLSREQFF.

This clonotype showed up many times. The chain carries TRBV6-2 or TRBV6-3 and TRBJ1-1; unclear D gene. The V gene's germline CDR1 is MNHEY and CDR2 SVGEGT. The V gene lost 8 bases and the J gene lost 4 bases, with 8 bases spanning the gap. This CDR3 contains 11 residues. The CDR3 coding sequence is TGTGCCAGCGTCTTGGGCACTGAAGCTTTCTTT. This codes for CASVLGTEAFF.

This clonotype was observed a few times. The chain couples TRBV7-9 to TRBJ1-3; D gene ambiguous. This CDR3 has 16 amino acids. Germline CDR1 and CDR2: SEHNR and FQNEAQ (reference sequence). The V end lost 4 bases, the J end lost 0 bases, and 13 bases lay between the germline ends. The CDR3, as DNA: TGTGCCAGCAGCTCCTCGGCGGCGGACTCTGGAAACACCATATATTTT. It codes for CASSSSAADSGNTIYF.